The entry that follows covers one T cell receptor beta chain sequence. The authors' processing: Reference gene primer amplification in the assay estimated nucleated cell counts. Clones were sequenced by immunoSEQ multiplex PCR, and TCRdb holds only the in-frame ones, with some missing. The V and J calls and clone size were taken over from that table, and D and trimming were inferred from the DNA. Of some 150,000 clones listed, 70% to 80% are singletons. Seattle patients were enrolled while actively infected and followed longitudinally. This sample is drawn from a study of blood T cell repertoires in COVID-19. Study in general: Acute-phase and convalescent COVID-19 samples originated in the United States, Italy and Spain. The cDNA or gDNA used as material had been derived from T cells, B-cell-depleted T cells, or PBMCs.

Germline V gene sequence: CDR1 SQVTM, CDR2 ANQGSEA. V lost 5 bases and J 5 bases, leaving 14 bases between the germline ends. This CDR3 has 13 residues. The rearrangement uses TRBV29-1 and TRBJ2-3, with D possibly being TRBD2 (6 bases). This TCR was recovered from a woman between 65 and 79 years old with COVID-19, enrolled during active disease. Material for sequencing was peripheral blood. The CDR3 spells CSVMPGVGDTQYF. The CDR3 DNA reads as TGCAGCGTTATGCCGGGGGTTGGAGATACGCAGTATTTT.